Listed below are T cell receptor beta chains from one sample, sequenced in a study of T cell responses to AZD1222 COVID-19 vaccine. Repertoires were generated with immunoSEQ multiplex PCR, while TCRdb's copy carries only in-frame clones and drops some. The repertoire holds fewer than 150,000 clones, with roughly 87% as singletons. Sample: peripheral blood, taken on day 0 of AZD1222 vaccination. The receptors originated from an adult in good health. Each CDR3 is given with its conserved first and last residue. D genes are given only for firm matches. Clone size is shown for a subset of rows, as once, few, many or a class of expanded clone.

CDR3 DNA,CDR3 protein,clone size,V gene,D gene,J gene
TGTGCCAGCGAGTATGGGGGAGGAACTGAAGCTTTCTTT,CASEYGGGTEAFF,.,TRBV12-3/TRBV12-4,.,TRBJ1-1
TGTGCCAGTAGTGGAGGGGATTACACTGAAGCTTTCTTT,CASSGGDYTEAFF,.,TRBV19,.,TRBJ1-1
TGTGCCAGTAGTGTCCGGGCAGGGTATGAAGCTTTCTTT,CASSVRAGYEAFF,.,TRBV19,.,TRBJ1-1
TGTGCCAGCAGCCAGGGGTCTAACGGCTACACCTTC,CASSQGSNGYTF,.,TRBV3-1/TRBV3-2,.,TRBJ1-2
TGTGCCATCAGTGAGTCTGTTACAACTAATGAAAAACTGTTTTTT,CAISESVTTNEKLFF,.,TRBV10-3,.,TRBJ1-4
TGTGCCAGCAGCGCCCATATCGACAGGACTGAAGCTTTCTTT,CASSAHIDRTEAFF,.,TRBV9,.,TRBJ1-1
TGTGCCAGCAGCCCCCGACAGGGAGGACAGCCCCAGCATTTT,CASSPRQGGQPQHF,.,TRBV9,TRBD1,TRBJ1-5
TGTGCCAGCAGCTTAGGGGCACCTCAAGAGACCCAGTACTTC,CASSLGAPQETQYF,.,TRBV7-9,.,TRBJ2-5
TGTGCCTGGAGTGGTAGTGCGGGGGTCGAGCAGTACTTC,CAWSGSAGVEQYF,.,TRBV30,TRBD2,TRBJ2-7
TGTGCCTGGAAAGGGACAACTTCCGGGGATGAAAAACTGTTTTTT,CAWKGTTSGDEKLFF,.,TRBV30,.,TRBJ1-4
TGTGCCAGCAGCATAAAACTCGGGGGGCTTCAGCCCCAGCATTTT,CASSIKLGGLQPQHF,.,TRBV27,.,TRBJ1-5
TGCGCCAGCAGGGAGGACAGCCATGGCTACACCTTC,CASREDSHGYTF,.,TRBV5-1,.,TRBJ1-2
TGTGCCAGCAGTTACGGACGCGGTGGGGCCAACGTCCTGACTTTC,CASSYGRGGANVLTF,.,TRBV6-5,.,TRBJ2-6
TGTGCCACCAGCAGAGATGCAGGGGGTCATCAGCCCCAGCATTTT,CATSRDAGGHQPQHF,.,TRBV15,TRBD1,TRBJ1-5
TGTGCCACCAGCCCCGGGACAGGGGGCGATCAGCCCCAGCATTTT,CATSPGTGGDQPQHF,.,TRBV24-1,TRBD1,TRBJ1-5
TGCGCCAGCTCCCTGACAGGGGGAACCTACGAGCAGTACTTC,CASSLTGGTYEQYF,.,TRBV5-1,TRBD1,TRBJ2-7
TGTGCCAGCAGCTTGAGCAGGGCGTACGAGCAGTACTTC,CASSLSRAYEQYF,.,TRBV5-6,.,TRBJ2-7
TGTGCCAGCAACAACCCGGAGAACACTGAAGCTTTCTTT,CASNNPENTEAFF,few,TRBV25-1,.,TRBJ1-1